The entry below describes one T cell receptor (beta chain). The data were taken from a study of a mutant IDH1 vaccine in newly diagnosed glioma. Overall study: Treated patients were roughly 62% male, roughly 40% female, mean age roughly 39 years. Prior therapy was radiotherapy, temozolomide, or both; most received both.

As for time point: baseline, week 1 (first vaccination visit). Treatment specified: pre-vaccination baseline after standard-of-care therapy. Each donor presented with a new WHO grade 3 or 4 astrocytoma that tested IDH1-mutant and showed ATRX loss. Assay: immunoSEQ multiplex PCR; the TCRdb copy retains only in-frame clones and omits some. This sample has about 88,000 clones, with approximately 80% found just once. Sequenced material: PBMCs, taken from a glioma patient treated with radiotherapy, temozolomide or both. This clonotype originated in a man aged 35-49 years with glioma. Some clones in this sample may be carry-over from other donors' samples.

This CDR3 is CASRLRQSYSNQPQHF. For the CDR3, the DNA is TGTGCCAGCAGACTCAGACAGAGCTATAGCAATCAGCCCCAGCATTTT. This rearrangement joins TRBV2 to TRBJ1-5; maybe TRBD1 (5 bases). The V end lost 6 bases, the J end lost 0 bases, and 15 bases lay between the germline ends. This CDR3 region has 16 residues. In germline, CDR1 is SNHLY, CDR2 FYNNEI.